The 7 T cell receptor beta chains below come from one sample, sequenced in a study of CD8+ T cells in alopecia areata. Sequencing templates came from extracted RNA that was reverse transcribed into cDNA. The repertoire was sequenced with immunoSEQ multiplex PCR; TCRdb's copy has only in-frame clones and lacks some. Found here are about 200,000 clones, roughly 60% of them singletons; the top ten hold about 5%. Stated treatment: oral pan-JAK inhibitor, 5-10 mg twice daily. The material was CD4+ T cells sorted from blood, obtained at week 24, from a patient treated with tofacitinib. Receptors originate from a human donor with alopecia areata.

The genes are TRBV7-2 and TRBJ1-3, with unresolved D. The CDR3 runs 15 residues. The germline V gene has CDR1 SGHTA and CDR2 FQGNSA. The V and J ends lost 5 bases and 3 bases respectively, with 14 bases between them. CDR3 sequence (DNA): TGTGCCAGCAGCACCCGGGCGGCGGGTGGAAACACCATATATTTT. Translation: CASSTRAAGGNTIYF.

The V gene is TRBV2, the J gene TRBJ1-2; D is uncertain. The CDR3 has 14 residues. Trimming stripped 0 bases from V and 3 bases from J, with 8 bases between. CDR1 is SNHLY and CDR2 is FYNNEI in the germline V gene. Here the CDR3 DNA reads TGTGCCAGCAGTGAAGCTCGGGTAGACTATGGCTACACCTTC. Amino acid sequence: CASSEARVDYGYTF.

This chain uses TRBV5-6 with TRBJ2-7, with TRBD2 as a possible D gene (6 bases). Germline V gene data show CDR1 as SGHDT and CDR2 as YYEEEE. CDR3 size: 14 residues. V was trimmed by 4 bases and J by 2 bases, leaving 13 bases between them. As DNA, the CDR3 is TGTGCCAGCAGCACCGGGCGGGGAACCTACGAGCAGTACTTC. It yields the protein CASSTGRGTYEQYF.

This clone was found once. The chain has TRBV9 and TRBJ2-3; TRBD2 aligns across 7 bases. CDR3 size: 14 residues. Germline lookup yields CDR1 SGDLS and CDR2 YYNGEE. V trimming: 1 base; J trimming: 6 bases; junction bases outside the gene matches: 5. DNA of the CDR3: TGTGCCAGCAGCGTAATGGCGGGAGTTGATACGCAGTATTTT. It translates to CASSVMAGVDTQYF.

This clone has just a few counts. The chain carries TRBV18 and TRBJ2-5, with TRBD1 as a possible D gene (6 bases). The CDR3 sequence is 13 residues long. Trimming shortened V by 3 bases and J by 3 bases, and 8 bases separated the two germline ends. The germline gives CDR1 KGHSH, CDR2 LQKENI. The CDR3: CASSPRQEETQYF. CDR3 nucleotides: TGTGCCAGCTCACCCAGACAGGAAGAGACCCAGTACTTC.

J is TRBJ2-5 and V is TRBV19, with 7 bases lining up with TRBD1. Trimming at V came to 5 bases and at J to 4 bases, leaving 7 bases not matched to a gene. Germline CDR1 is LNHDA and CDR2 is SQIVND (reference sequence). The CDR3 contains 14 residues. The CDR3 sequence is CASSWDRGGETQYF. The CDR3 region has the DNA TGTGCCAGTAGTTGGGACAGAGGGGGAGAGACCCAGTACTTC.

V is TRBV10-3 and J is TRBJ2-2; 10 bases are shared with TRBD2. There are 17 residues in the CDR3. Germline-derived CDR1 and CDR2 are ENHRY and SYGVKD. V lost 0 bases to trimming and J lost 4 bases; unmatched junction nucleotides: 5. The CDR3 nucleotides read TGTGCCATCAGTGAGTCCCTAGCGGGGGACCCCACCGGGGAGCTGTTTTTT. It is translated as CAISESLAGDPTGELFF.